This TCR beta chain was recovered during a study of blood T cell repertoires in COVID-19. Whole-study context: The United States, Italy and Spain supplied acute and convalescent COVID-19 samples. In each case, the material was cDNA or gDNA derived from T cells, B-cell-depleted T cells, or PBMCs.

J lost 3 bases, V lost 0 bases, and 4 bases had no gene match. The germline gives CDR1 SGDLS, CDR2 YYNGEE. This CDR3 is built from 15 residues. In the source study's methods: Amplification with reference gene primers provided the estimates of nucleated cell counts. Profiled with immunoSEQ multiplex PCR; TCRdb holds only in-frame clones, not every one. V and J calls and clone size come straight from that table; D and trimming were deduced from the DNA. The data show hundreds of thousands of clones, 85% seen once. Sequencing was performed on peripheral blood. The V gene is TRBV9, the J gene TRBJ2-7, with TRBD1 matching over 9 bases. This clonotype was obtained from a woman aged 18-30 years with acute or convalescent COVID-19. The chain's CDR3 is CASSVAGTGNYEQYF. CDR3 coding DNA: TGTGCCAGCAGCGTAGCGGGGACAGGGAACTACGAGCAGTACTTC.